Below, one TCR beta chain is given with its context. These data belong to a study of T cells in Graves' hyperthyroidism and ophthalmopathy. For the study at large: The blood sample was taken at first diagnosis, before treatment began.

Amplification of TCR beta CDR3 regions was performed using RNA transcripts as template. First-round RT-PCR with HTBI primers amplified the TCR CDR3 region. MiXCR, applied by TCRdb to the multiplex PCR reads, yields one record per CDR3 protein. The profile shows hundreds of thousands of distinct CDR3 sequences, roughly 18% of them singletons. The CDR3 spans 14 residues. Looked up from germline, CDR1 is SGHAT and CDR2 is FQNNGV. The junction had 6 bases not matched to a gene; V was cut back by 3 bases and J by 4 bases. What was sequenced was blood. The origin of this receptor is a man between 45 and 60 years old with Graves' ophthalmopathy. The genes are TRBV11-2 and TRBJ2-7; 7 nucleotides agree with TRBD1. The CDR3 DNA is TGTGCCAGCAGCTTCGGGACAGCAGAGTACGAGCAGTACTTC. Residues: CASSFGTAEYEQYF.